This is a list of T cell receptor beta chains from one sample in a study of T cell responses to AZD1222 COVID-19 vaccine. Sequencing used immunoSEQ multiplex PCR; TCRdb keeps in-frame clones, though not all of them. Found here are under 200,000 clones, roughly 93% of them singletons; the top ten hold 3% to 5%. The source material was peripheral blood, sampled on day 0 of AZD1222 vaccination. These receptors were taken from an adult in good health. Each CDR3 is given with its conserved first and last residue. The D gene is left open where the match is weak. Clone size is not always given. Where it is, it says once, few, many or a class for expanded clones.

>TRBV18|12|TRBJ1-3|NA|NA
CASSPIRGTIYF
TGTGCCAGCTCACCAATCCGCGGCACCATATATTTT
>TRBV9|13|TRBJ1-2|NA|NA
CASSVGRGYGYTF
TGTGCCAGCAGCGTCGGCAGAGGCTATGGCTACACCTTC
>TRBV3-1/TRBV3-2|12|TRBJ1-2|NA|NA
CASSLPRDGYTF
TGTGCCAGCAGCCTGCCCAGGGATGGCTACACCTTC
>TRBV19|15|TRBJ2-3|TRBD1|once
CASSPWGQGRDTQYF
TGTGCCAGTAGCCCTTGGGGACAGGGTCGAGATACGCAGTATTTT
>TRBV6-1|14|TRBJ1-2|NA|NA
CASSEGADLYGYTF
TGTGCCAGCAGTGAGGGGGCAGATCTTTATGGCTACACCTTC
>TRBV6-5|14|TRBJ1-1|NA|NA
CASSTWGRGTEAFF
TGTGCCAGCAGTACCTGGGGCAGGGGAACTGAAGCTTTCTTT
>TRBV3-1/TRBV3-2|13|TRBJ1-1|NA|NA
CASSLRGATEAFF
TGTGCCAGCAGCCTTCGGGGGGCCACTGAAGCTTTCTTT
>TRBV15|13|TRBJ1-5|NA|NA
CATSSRGNQPQHF
TGTGCCACCAGCAGTCGTGGGAATCAGCCCCAGCATTTT
>TRBV14|18|TRBJ2-1|NA|NA
CASSHTMIATDYYNEQFF
TGTGCCAGCAGCCATACTATGATCGCGACGGACTATTACAATGAGCAGTTCTTC
>TRBV12-3/TRBV12-4|13|TRBJ2-1|TRBD2|NA
CASGASGSDEQFF
TGTGCCAGCGGGGCTAGCGGGAGCGATGAGCAGTTCTTC
>TRBV12-3/TRBV12-4|13|TRBJ2-7|NA|NA
CASSHDRAYEQYF
TGTGCCAGCAGCCATGACAGAGCCTACGAGCAGTACTTC
>TRBV3-1/TRBV3-2|15|TRBJ2-3|TRBD2|NA
CASSQAGVSTDTQYF
TGTGCCAGCAGCCAGGCGGGAGTTAGCACAGATACGCAGTATTTT
>TRBV6-5|14|TRBJ1-1|NA|NA
CASSYVTGTTEAFF
TGTGCCAGCAGTTACGTAACGGGAACCACTGAAGCTTTCTTT
>TRBV5-1|13|TRBJ1-4|NA|NA
CASSLFQDRRLFF
TGCGCCAGCAGCTTGTTTCAGGACCGCCGACTGTTTTTT
>TRBV9|15|TRBJ2-1|NA|once
CASSPRRATYNEQFF
TGTGCCAGCAGCCCCCGGAGGGCTACGTACAATGAGCAGTTCTTC
>TRBV19|13|TRBJ2-1|NA|once
CASSIRAYNEQFF
TGTGCCAGTAGTATACGGGCCTACAATGAGCAGTTCTTC
>TRBV12-5|16|TRBJ1-1|TRBD1|NA
CASGPRTGGRDTEAFF
TGTGCTAGTGGTCCTCGGACAGGGGGGAGGGACACTGAAGCTTTCTTT
>TRBV18|13|TRBJ1-1|TRBD1|few
CASSANRGGEAFF
TGTGCCAGCTCAGCGAACAGGGGTGGTGAAGCTTTCTTT
>TRBV6-5|10|TRBJ1-4|NA|NA
CAGSNEKLFF
TGTGCCGGGTCAAATGAAAAACTGTTTTTT
>TRBV12-3/TRBV12-4|13|TRBJ1-2|NA|once
CASRRTGSGGYTF
TGTGCCAGCAGACGCACAGGGAGTGGTGGCTACACCTTC
>TRBV6-5|15|TRBJ1-4|TRBD1|NA
CASRSRTGGGEKLFF
TGTGCCAGCAGATCCCGGACAGGGGGTGGGGAAAAACTGTTTTTT
>TRBV18|15|TRBJ1-5|NA|NA
CASSSFGGLDQPQHF
TGTGCCAGCTCTTCATTCGGGGGGCTAGATCAGCCCCAGCATTTT
>TRBV6-5|16|TRBJ1-6|TRBD1|NA
CASSYSYGQGDSPLHF
TGTGCCAGCAGTTACTCGTACGGCCAGGGGGATTCACCCCTCCACTTT
>TRBV19|12|TRBJ1-1|NA|NA
CASNGGGGEAFF
TGTGCCAGTAACGGGGGGGGAGGTGAAGCTTTCTTT
>TRBV10-3|16|TRBJ1-1|NA|NA
CAISESRPWENTEAFF
TGTGCCATCAGTGAGTCGAGGCCTTGGGAGAACACTGAAGCTTTCTTT
>TRBV19|12|TRBJ1-6|NA|NA
CASSIGASPLHF
TGTGCCAGTAGTATCGGGGCTTCACCCCTCCACTTT
>TRBV4-2|14|TRBJ2-1|TRBD1|NA
CASSERQGRNEQFF
TGTGCCAGCAGCGAACGACAGGGGAGGAATGAGCAGTTCTTC
>TRBV7-8|16|TRBJ1-6|NA|once
CASRHSGISYNSPLHF
TGTGCCAGCAGGCACTCCGGAATCTCCTATAATTCACCCCTCCACTTT
>TRBV5-1|15|TRBJ2-2|TRBD1|NA
CASRPDRGLIGELFF
TGCGCCAGCAGACCTGACAGGGGGCTGATCGGGGAGCTGTTTTTT
>TRBV4-1|11|TRBJ1-2|TRBD1|NA
CASSPGGGYTF
TGCGCCAGCAGCCCAGGGGGCGGCTACACCTTC
>TRBV29-1|16|TRBJ1-2|NA|NA
CSVTDPWGRLNYGYTF
TGCAGCGTCACCGACCCCTGGGGCAGACTAAACTATGGCTACACCTTC
>TRBV5-5|15|TRBJ1-2|TRBD1|NA
CASSLDTTGDYGYTF
TGTGCCAGCAGCTTGGATACGACAGGGGACTATGGCTACACCTTC
>TRBV13|16|TRBJ2-7|TRBD1|few
CASSSADRDRAYEQYF
TGTGCCAGCAGCTCCGCAGACAGGGATCGGGCCTACGAGCAGTACTTC
>TRBV7-6|18|TRBJ2-3|TRBD2|NA
CASSSPMRTKRGADTQYF
TGTGCCAGCAGTTCTCCAATGAGGACTAAGCGGGGGGCAGATACGCAGTATTTT
>TRBV6-5|15|TRBJ1-4|NA|NA
CASKSISRVREKLFF
TGTGCCAGCAAAAGTATTTCCAGGGTGAGGGAAAAACTGTTTTTT
>TRBV7-9|13|TRBJ1-1|NA|NA
CASTWGTNTEAFF
TGTGCCAGCACCTGGGGGACTAACACTGAAGCTTTCTTT
>TRBV5-1|15|TRBJ1-1|TRBD1|NA
CASSLAGQGATEAFF
TGCGCCAGCAGCTTGGCGGGACAGGGGGCCACTGAAGCTTTCTTT
>TRBV19|15|TRBJ1-2|NA|NA
CASSMRITPSYGYTF
TGTGCCAGTAGTATGCGGATAACTCCATCCTATGGCTACACCTTC
>TRBV11-3|14|TRBJ2-1|TRBD2|NA
CASSIGGTYNEQFF
TGTGCCAGCAGCATCGGGGGGACCTACAATGAGCAGTTCTTC
>TRBV19|12|TRBJ1-1|NA|NA
CASSVENTEAFF
TGTGCCAGTAGTGTTGAGAACACTGAAGCTTTCTTT
>TRBV7-6|15|TRBJ1-3|TRBD1|NA
CASSLGQISGNTIYF
TGTGCCAGCAGCTTGGGACAGATCTCTGGAAACACCATATATTTT
>TRBV3-1/TRBV3-2|13|TRBJ2-2|NA|NA
CASSQDLTGELFF
TGTGCCAGCAGCCAAGATCTCACCGGGGAGCTGTTTTTT
>TRBV10-3|15|TRBJ2-5|TRBD2|NA
CAISEGLAGTETQYF
TGTGCCATCAGTGAGGGACTAGCGGGAACAGAGACCCAGTACTTC
>TRBV19|15|TRBJ1-2|NA|NA
CASSNRDAGIYGYTF
TGTGCCAGTAGTAACCGGGACGCAGGGATCTATGGCTACACCTTC
>TRBV7-9|12|TRBJ1-1|TRBD1|once
CASSLRTGEAFF
TGTGCCAGCAGCCTCCGGACAGGGGAAGCTTTCTTT
>TRBV5-1|16|TRBJ1-1|NA|NA
CASSLVLVGGQGEAFF
TGCGCCAGCAGCTTGGTTCTGGTCGGGGGGCAAGGTGAAGCTTTCTTT
>TRBV4-1|15|TRBJ2-7|NA|once
CASSRNEGPETEQYF
TGCGCCAGCAGCCGAAACGAGGGACCGGAAACCGAGCAGTACTTC
>TRBV19|11|TRBJ1-1|NA|NA
CASSTPVEAFF
TGTGCCAGTAGTACCCCAGTTGAAGCTTTCTTT
>TRBV7-9|12|TRBJ1-2|NA|NA
CASSLGANGYTF
TGTGCCAGCAGCCTAGGGGCAAATGGCTACACCTTC
>TRBV27|16|TRBJ2-1|TRBD2|once
CASSKSGLAVDNEQFF
TGTGCCAGCAGTAAATCGGGACTAGCGGTGGACAATGAGCAGTTCTTC
>TRBV10-1|12|TRBJ2-3|NA|NA
CASSRNVDTQYF
TGCGCCAGCAGTCGAAATGTGGATACGCAGTATTTT
>TRBV5-1|14|TRBJ1-1|TRBD1|once
CASSFQGADTEAFF
TGCGCCAGCAGCTTCCAGGGGGCGGACACTGAAGCTTTCTTT
>TRBV6-1|12|TRBJ2-1|NA|NA
CASSSSRDEQFF
TGTGCCAGCAGTTCTTCCAGGGATGAGCAGTTCTTC
>TRBV5-6|13|TRBJ2-7|NA|NA
CASEGLNTYEQYF
TGTGCCAGCGAGGGACTGAACACCTACGAGCAGTACTTC
>TRBV18|17|TRBJ1-5|NA|NA
CASSPFPTRGSNQPQHF
TGTGCCAGCTCACCATTCCCAACGCGGGGTAGCAATCAGCCCCAGCATTTT
>TRBV6-5|15|TRBJ2-3|TRBD2|NA
CALEEASGGPDTQYF
TGTGCCCTAGAGGAGGCTAGCGGGGGACCAGATACGCAGTATTTT
>TRBV21-1|15|TRBJ2-5|NA|once
CASRHRTPGRETQYF
TGTGCCAGCAGGCATCGGACCCCGGGGAGAGAGACCCAGTACTTC
>TRBV5-8|16|TRBJ1-2|NA|NA
CASSFSGGAVYYGYTF
TGTGCCAGCAGCTTTTCCGGGGGCGCGGTCTACTATGGCTACACCTTC
>TRBV19|16|TRBJ1-2|TRBD1|NA
CASSRDRGREVYGYTF
TGCGCCAGTTCCCGGGACAGGGGGCGGGAGGTCTATGGCTACACCTTC